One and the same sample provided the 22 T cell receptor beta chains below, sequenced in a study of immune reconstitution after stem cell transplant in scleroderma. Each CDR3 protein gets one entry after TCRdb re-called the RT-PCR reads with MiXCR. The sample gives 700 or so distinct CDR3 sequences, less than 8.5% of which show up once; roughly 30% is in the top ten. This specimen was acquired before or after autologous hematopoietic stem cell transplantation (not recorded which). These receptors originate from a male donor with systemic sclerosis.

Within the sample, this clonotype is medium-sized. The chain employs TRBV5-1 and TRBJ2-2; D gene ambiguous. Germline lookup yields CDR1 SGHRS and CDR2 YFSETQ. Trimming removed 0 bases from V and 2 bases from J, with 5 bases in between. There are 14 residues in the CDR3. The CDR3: CASSLVDNTGELFF. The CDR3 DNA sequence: TGCGCCAGCAGCTTGGTTGACAACACCGGGGAGCTGTTTTTT. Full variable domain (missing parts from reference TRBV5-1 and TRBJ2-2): KAGVTQTPRYLIKTRGQQVTLSCSPISGHRSVSWYQQTPGQGLQFLFEYFSETQRNKGNFPGRFSGRQFSNSRSEMNVSTLELGDSALYLCASSLVDNTGELFFGEGSRLTVL.

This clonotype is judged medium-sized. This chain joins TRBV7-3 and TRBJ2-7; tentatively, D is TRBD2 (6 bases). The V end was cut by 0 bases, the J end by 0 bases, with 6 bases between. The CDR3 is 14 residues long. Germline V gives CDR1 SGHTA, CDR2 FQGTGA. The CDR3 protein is CASSLTGGSYEQYF. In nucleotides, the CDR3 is TGTGCCAGCAGCTTAACGGGGGGCTCCTACGAGCAGTACTTC.

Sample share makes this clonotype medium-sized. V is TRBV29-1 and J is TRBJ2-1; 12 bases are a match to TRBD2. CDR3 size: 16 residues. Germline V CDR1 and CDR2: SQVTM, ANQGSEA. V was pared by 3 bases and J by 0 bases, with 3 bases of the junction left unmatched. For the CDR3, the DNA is TGCAGCGTTGAGGGACTAGCGGGCTTCTCCTACAATGAGCAGTTCTTC. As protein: CSVEGLAGFSYNEQFF.

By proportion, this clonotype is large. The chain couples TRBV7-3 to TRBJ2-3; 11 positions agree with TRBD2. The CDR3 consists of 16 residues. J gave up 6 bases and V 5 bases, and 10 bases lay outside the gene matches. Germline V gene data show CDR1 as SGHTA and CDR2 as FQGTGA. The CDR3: CASSPNSGGAVDTQYF. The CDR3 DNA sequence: TGTGCCAGCAGCCCAAATAGCGGGGGGGCGGTCGATACGCAGTATTTT.

This CDR3 reads CAWSGERAEGYEQYF. Here the CDR3 DNA reads TGTGCCTGGAGTGGTGAGCGAGCGGAGGGGTACGAGCAGTACTTC. The chain employs TRBV30 and TRBJ2-7, with D possibly matching TRBD2 (6 bases). Trimming shortened V by 1 base and J by 4 bases, and 17 bases separated the two germline ends. Germline assignment: CDR1 GTSNPN and CDR2 SVGIG (reference sequence). The CDR3 runs 15 residues.

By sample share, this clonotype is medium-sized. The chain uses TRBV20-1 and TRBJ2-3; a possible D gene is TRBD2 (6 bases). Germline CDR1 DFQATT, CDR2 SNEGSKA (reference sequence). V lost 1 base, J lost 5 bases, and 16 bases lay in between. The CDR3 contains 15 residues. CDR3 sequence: CSARVRGRTKDTQYF. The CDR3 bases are TGCAGTGCTAGAGTCCGGGGGAGGACGAAAGATACGCAGTATTTT.

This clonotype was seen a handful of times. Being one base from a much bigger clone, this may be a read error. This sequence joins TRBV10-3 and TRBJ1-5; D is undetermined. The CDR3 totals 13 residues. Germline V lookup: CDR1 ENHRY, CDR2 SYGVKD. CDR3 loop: CSISSASNQPQHF. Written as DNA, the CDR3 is TGTTCCATCAGTTCTGCAAGCAATCAGCCCCAGCATTTT.

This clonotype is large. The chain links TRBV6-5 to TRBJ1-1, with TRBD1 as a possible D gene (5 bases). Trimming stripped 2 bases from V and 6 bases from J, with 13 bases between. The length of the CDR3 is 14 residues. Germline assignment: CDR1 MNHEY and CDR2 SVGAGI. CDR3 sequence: CASSYEGVIAEAFF. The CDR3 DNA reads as TGTGCCAGCAGTTACGAAGGGGTAATTGCTGAAGCTTTCTTT.

This chain's CDR3 is CASTQGAGGLANEQFF. CDR3 coding DNA: TGTGCCAGCACCCAAGGGGCAGGGGGCCTGGCCAATGAGCAGTTCTTC. This sequence joins TRBV9 and TRBJ2-1; 8 bases match TRBD1. The V segment lost 6 bases and the J segment 6 bases; nucleotides outside the gene matches: 14. From germline, CDR1 is SGDLS and CDR2 YYNGEE. There are 16 residues in the CDR3.

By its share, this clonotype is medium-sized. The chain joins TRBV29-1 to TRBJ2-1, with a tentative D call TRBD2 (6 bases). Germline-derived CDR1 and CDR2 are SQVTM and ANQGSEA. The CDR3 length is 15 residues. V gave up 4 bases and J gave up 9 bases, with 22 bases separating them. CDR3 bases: TGCAGCGTTGTCCAAAGCGGTCGCGGGGCCGGTGAGCAGTTCTTC. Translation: CSVVQSGRGAGEQFF.

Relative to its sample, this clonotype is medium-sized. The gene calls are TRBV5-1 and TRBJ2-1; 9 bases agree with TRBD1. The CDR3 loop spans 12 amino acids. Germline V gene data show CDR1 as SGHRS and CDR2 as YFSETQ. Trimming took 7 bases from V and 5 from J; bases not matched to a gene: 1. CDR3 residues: CASGQGNNEQFF. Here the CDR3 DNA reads TGCGCCAGCGGACAGGGGAACAATGAGCAGTTCTTC.

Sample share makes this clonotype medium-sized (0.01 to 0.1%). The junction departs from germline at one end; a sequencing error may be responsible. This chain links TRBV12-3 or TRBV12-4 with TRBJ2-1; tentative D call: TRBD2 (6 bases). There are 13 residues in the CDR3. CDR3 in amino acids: CASNRGGYNEQFF. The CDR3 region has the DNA TGTGCCAGCAACCGTGGGGGGTACAACGAGCAGTTCTTC.

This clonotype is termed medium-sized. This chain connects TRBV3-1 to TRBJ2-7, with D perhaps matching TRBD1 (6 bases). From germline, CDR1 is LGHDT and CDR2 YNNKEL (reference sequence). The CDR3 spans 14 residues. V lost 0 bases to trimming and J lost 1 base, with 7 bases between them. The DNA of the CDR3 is TGTGCCAGCAGCCAAGAGGACAGTTCCTACGAGCAGTACTTC. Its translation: CASSQEDSSYEQYF.

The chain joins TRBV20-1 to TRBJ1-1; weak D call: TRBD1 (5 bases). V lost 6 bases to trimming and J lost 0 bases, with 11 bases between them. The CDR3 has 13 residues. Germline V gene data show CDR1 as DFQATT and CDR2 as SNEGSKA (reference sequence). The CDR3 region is CSAAQDLNTEAFF. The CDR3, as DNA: TGCAGTGCCGCACAGGATTTGAACACTGAAGCTTTCTTT.

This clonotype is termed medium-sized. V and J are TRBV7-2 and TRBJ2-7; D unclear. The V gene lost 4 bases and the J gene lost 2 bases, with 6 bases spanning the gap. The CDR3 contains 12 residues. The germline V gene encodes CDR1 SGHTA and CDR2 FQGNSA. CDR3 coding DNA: TGTGCCAGCAGCTCAGAACCCTACGAGCAGTACTTC. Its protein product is CASSSEPYEQYF.

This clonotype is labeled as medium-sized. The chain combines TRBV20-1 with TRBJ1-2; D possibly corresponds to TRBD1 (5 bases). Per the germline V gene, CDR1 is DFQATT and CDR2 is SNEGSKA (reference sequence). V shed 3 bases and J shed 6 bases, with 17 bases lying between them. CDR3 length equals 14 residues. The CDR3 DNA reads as TGCAGTGCTAGGGGGATACAGGCCGGGCATGGCTACACCTTC. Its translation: CSARGIQAGHGYTF.

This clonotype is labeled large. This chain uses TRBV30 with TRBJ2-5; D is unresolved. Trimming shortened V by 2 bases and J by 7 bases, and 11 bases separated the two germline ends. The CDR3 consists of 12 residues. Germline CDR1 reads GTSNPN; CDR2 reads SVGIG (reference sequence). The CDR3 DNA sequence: TGTGCCTGGAGTCGCGGCCTGGGGACCCAGTACTTC. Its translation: CAWSRGLGTQYF. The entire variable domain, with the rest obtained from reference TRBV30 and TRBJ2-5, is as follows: SQTIHQWPATLVQPVGSPLSLECTVEGTSNPNLYWYRQAAGRGLQLLFYSVGIGQISSEVPQNLSASRPQDRQFILSSKKLLLSDSGFYLCAWSRGLGTQYFGPGTRLLVL.

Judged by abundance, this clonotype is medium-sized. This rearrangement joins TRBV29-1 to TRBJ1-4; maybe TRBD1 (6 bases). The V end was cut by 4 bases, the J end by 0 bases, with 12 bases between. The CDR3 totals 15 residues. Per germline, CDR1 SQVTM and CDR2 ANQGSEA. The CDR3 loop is CSVAGTITTNEKLFF. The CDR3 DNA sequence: TGCAGCGTTGCGGGGACAATTACAACTAATGAAAAACTGTTTTTT.

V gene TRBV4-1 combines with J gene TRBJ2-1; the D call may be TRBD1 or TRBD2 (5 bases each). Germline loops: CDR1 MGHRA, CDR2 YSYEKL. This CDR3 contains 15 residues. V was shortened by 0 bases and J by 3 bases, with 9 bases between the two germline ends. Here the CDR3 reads CASSQDRGSYNEQFF. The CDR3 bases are TGCGCCAGCAGCCAAGATCGGGGCAGCTACAATGAGCAGTTCTTC.

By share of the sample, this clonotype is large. CDR3 nucleotide sequence: TGTGCCAGCCAGGAGGGCAATCAGCCCCAGCATTTT. It codes for CASQEGNQPQHF. The chain is built from TRBV7-9 and TRBJ1-5; no firm D call. Germline lookup yields CDR1 SEHNR and CDR2 FQNEAQ (reference sequence). V was clipped by 8 bases and J by 2 bases, with 7 bases between them. CDR3 size: 12 residues.

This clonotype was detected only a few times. The CDR3 sequence: CASSLAGTASEKLFF. CDR3 DNA: TGTGCCAGCAGCTTGGCCGGGACAGCGAGTGAAAAACTGTTTTTT. The V call is TRBV5-8, the J call TRBJ1-4, with 7 bases that match TRBD1. Germline lookup yields CDR1 SGHTS and CDR2 YDEGEE. With 0 bases clipped from V and 7 bases from J, the junction kept 6 bases outside the gene matches. This CDR3 contains 15 residues.

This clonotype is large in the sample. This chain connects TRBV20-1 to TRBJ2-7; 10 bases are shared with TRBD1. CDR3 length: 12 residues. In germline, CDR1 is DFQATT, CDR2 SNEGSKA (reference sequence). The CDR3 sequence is CSSRTGGYEQYF. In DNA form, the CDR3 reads TGCAGCTCACGGACAGGGGGCTACGAGCAGTACTTC.